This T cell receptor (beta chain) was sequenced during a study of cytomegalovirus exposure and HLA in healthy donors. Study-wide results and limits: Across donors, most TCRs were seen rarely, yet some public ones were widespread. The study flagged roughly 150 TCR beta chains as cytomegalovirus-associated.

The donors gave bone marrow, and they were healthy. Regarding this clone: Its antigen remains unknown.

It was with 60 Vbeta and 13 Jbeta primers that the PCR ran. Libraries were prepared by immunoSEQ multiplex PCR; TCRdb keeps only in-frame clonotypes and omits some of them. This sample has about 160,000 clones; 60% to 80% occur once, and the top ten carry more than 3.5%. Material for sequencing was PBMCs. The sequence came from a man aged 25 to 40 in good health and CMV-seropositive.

The CDR3 protein is CAWRDINYEQYF. DNA for the CDR3: TGTGCCTGGCGAGACATAAACTACGAGCAGTACTTC. The chain recombines TRBV30 with TRBJ2-7; D is unresolved. Trimming shortened V by 5 bases and J by 3 bases, and 11 bases separated the two germline ends. Germline V gene data show CDR1 as GTSNPN and CDR2 as SVGIG (reference sequence). This CDR3 is built from 12 residues.